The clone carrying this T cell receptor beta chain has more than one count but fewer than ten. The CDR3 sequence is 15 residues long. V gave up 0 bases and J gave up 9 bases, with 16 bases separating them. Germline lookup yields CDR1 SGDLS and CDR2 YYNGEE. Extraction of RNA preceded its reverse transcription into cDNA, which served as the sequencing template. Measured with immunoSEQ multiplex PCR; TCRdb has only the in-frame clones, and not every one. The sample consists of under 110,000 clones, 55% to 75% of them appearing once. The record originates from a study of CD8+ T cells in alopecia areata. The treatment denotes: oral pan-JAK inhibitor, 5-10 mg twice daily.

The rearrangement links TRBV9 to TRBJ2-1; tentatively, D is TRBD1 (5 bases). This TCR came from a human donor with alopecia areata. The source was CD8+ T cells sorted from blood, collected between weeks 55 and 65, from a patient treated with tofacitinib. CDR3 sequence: CASSVDRAGSAEQFF. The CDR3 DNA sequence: TGTGCCAGCAGCGTAGATCGCGCAGGGTCTGCTGAGCAGTTCTTC.